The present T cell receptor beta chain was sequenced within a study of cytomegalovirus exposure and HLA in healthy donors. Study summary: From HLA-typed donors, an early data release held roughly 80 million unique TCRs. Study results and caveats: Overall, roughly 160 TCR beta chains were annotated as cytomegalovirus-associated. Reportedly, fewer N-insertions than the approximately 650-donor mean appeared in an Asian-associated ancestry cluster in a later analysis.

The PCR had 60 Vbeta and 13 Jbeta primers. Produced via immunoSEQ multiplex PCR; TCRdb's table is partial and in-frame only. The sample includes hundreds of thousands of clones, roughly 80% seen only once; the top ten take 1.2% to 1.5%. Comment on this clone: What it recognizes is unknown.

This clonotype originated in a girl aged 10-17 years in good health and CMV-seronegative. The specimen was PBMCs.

Here the CDR3 DNA reads TGTGCCAGGACAGGGTTTTACGAGCAGTACTTC. It translates to CARTGFYEQYF. This chain connects TRBV19 to TRBJ2-7, with 7 nucleotides matching TRBD1. V lost 9 bases and J lost 4; bases outside the gene matches: 3. The CDR3 is 11 residues long. Germline CDR1 is LNHDA and CDR2 is SQIVND (reference sequence).